These 10 T cell receptor beta chains came from one sample sequenced in a study of cytomegalovirus exposure and HLA in healthy donors. The study ran its PCR with 60 Vbeta and 13 Jbeta primers. Clones were read by immunoSEQ multiplex PCR, and TCRdb kept only the in-frame ones, dropping some. Of some 150,000 clones listed, about four fifths are singletons. The source material was PBMCs. These TCRs come from a woman aged 35 to 49 in good health and CMV-seronegative.

The chain links TRBV6-5 to TRBJ1-1; perhaps TRBD1 as D (5 bases). Germline assignment: CDR1 MNHEY and CDR2 SVGAGI. This CDR3 region has 12 residues. V was cut by 9 bases and J by 8 bases, with 16 bases left in between. The CDR3, as DNA: TGTGCCAGTGGGACTTCCACTTCGGAAGCTTTCTTT. Its translation: CASGTSTSEAFF.

This clone was seen only once. V and J are TRBV28 and TRBJ2-1; no reliable D call. CDR3 length: 14 residues. Trimming left V 3 bases short and J 6 bases short, with 12 bases between. The V gene's germline CDR1 is MDHEN and CDR2 SYDVKM. CDR3 sequence (DNA): TGTGCCAGCAGTTTCTTTGTATCTAGCAATGAGCAGTTCTTC. It specifies CASSFFVSSNEQFF.

The J gene is TRBJ1-6, the V gene TRBV19, with 8 bases identical to TRBD1. The germline CDR1 and CDR2 sequences are LNHDA and SQIVND (reference sequence). This CDR3 comprises 15 residues. The ends lost 1 base at V and 8 bases at J; junction bases unmatched: 4. The CDR3 DNA is TGTGCCAGTAGTATAGGGACAGGGAAGGATTCACCCCTCCACTTT. It yields the protein CASSIGTGKDSPLHF. The whole variable domain, filled in from reference TRBV19 and TRBJ1-6, reads DGGITQSPKYLFRKEGQNVTLSCEQNLNHDAMYWYRQDPGQGLRLIYYSQIVNDFQKGDIAEGYSVSREKKESFPLTVTSAQKNPTAFYLCASSIGTGKDSPLHFGNGTRLTVT.

The J gene is TRBJ1-1, the V gene TRBV7-2, with 8 positions matching TRBD1. The CDR3 covers 16 residues. CDR1 and CDR2 (germline): SGHTA, FQGNSA. J lost 1 base, V lost 7 bases, and 11 bases had no gene match. The CDR3 loop is CASTQTAGGKNTEAFF. The CDR3 DNA reads TGTGCCAGCACCCAAACGGCAGGGGGCAAGAACACTGAAGCTTTCTTT. The whole variable domain, filled in from reference TRBV7-2 and TRBJ1-1, reads GAGVSQSPSNKVTEKGKDVELRCDPISGHTALYWYRQSLGQGLEFLIYFQGNSAPDKSGLPSDRFSAERTGGSVSTLTIQRTQQEDSAVYLCASTQTAGGKNTEAFFGQGTRLTVV.

The chain has TRBV28 and TRBJ2-7; D might be TRBD1 (6 bases). This CDR3 contains 15 residues. The germline gives CDR1 MDHEN, CDR2 SYDVKM. Trimming removed 3 bases at V and 5 bases at J, with 17 bases between. The CDR3 protein is CASSFSQGGIHEQYF. The CDR3 bases are TGTGCCAGCAGTTTTTCACAGGGCGGAATTCACGAGCAGTACTTC.

This chain uses TRBV10-3 with TRBJ1-5, with TRBD1 matching 8 bases. CDR3 length: 13 residues. The junction had 4 bases not matched to a gene; V was cut back by 10 bases and J by 2 bases. Germline CDR1 reads ENHRY; CDR2 reads SYGVKD. The CDR3 sequence: CATSGQGNQPQHF. CDR3 coding DNA: TGTGCCACCTCGGGACAGGGCAATCAGCCCCAGCATTTT.

The V and J genes are TRBV7-2 and TRBJ1-5, with TRBD1 as a possible D gene (6 bases). This CDR3 is built from 14 residues. Per germline, CDR1 SGHTA and CDR2 FQGNSA. V lost 5 bases and J 2 bases, leaving 10 bases between the germline ends. This CDR3 is CASSPQGGNQPQHF. CDR3 bases: TGTGCCAGCAGCCCACAGGGTGGCAATCAGCCCCAGCATTTT. The variable domain in full, completed from reference TRBV7-2 and TRBJ1-5, reads GAGVSQSPSNKVTEKGKDVELRCDPISGHTALYWYRQSLGQGLEFLIYFQGNSAPDKSGLPSDRFSAERTGGSVSTLTIQRTQQEDSAVYLCASSPQGGNQPQHFGDGTRLSIL.

The V gene is TRBV5-1, the J gene TRBJ2-2; TRBD2 aligns across 8 bases. Trimming at V came to 4 bases and at J to 7 bases, leaving 9 bases not matched to a gene. Germline CDR1 SGHRS, CDR2 YFSETQ. This CDR3 spans 15 amino acids. Written as DNA, the CDR3 is TGCGCCAGCAGCCCAACCGGGGGGGCGGACGGGGAGCTGTTTTTT. Translating it yields CASSPTGGADGELFF.

The chain uses TRBV4-1 and TRBJ2-3, with D hard to call. Germline CDR1 MGHRA, CDR2 YSYEKL. Trimming stripped 0 bases from V and 5 bases from J, with 12 bases between. CDR3 size: 15 residues. The DNA for the CDR3 is TGCGCCAGCAGCCAAGAAAAGCGCGCTGGAGATACGCAGTATTTT. Translating gives CASSQEKRAGDTQYF.

This clone has just a few counts. The genes are TRBV5-1 and TRBJ1-1; TRBD1 agrees at 7 bases. The ends lost 1 base at V and 7 bases at J; junction bases unmatched: 7. The CDR3 runs 14 residues. Looked up from germline, CDR1 is SGHRS and CDR2 is YFSETQ. CDR3 residues: CASSLQDRSHEAFF. CDR3 DNA: TGCGCCAGCAGCTTGCAGGACAGGAGCCATGAAGCTTTCTTT.